This TCR beta chain originates from a study of shared clonotypes between healthy human individuals. General study results and limits: Naive subsets generally exceeded memory subsets in estimated richness.

Germline values: CDR1 SSHAT, CDR2 FNYEAQ (reference sequence). The CDR3 spans 14 residues. Some clones are missing from TCRdb's copy, which holds only in-frame ones; the method was immunoSEQ multiplex PCR. The sample includes approximately 2.4 million clones, roughly 95% of them seen just once. A note on this clone: Its antigen is not identified. Germline and junction disagree at one end, which may indicate a read error.

The chain is built from TRBV7-7 and TRBJ2-3; D call uncertain. Material for sequencing was naive CD4+ T cells sorted from blood. Indicated subset: CD45RA+ positively selected. The receptor comes from a man aged 18 to 30 in good health. CDR3 sequence reads: CASSLNRDTDTQYF. The CDR3 DNA reads TGTGCTAGCAGCTTAAACAGAGACACAGATACGCAGTATTTT. The full variable domain, with the rest looked up from reference TRBV7-7 and TRBJ2-3, is GAGVSQSPRYKVTKRGQDVTLRCDPISSHATLYWYQQALGQGPEFLTYFNYEAQPDKSGLPSDRFSAERPEGSISTLTIQRTEQRDSAMYRCASSLNRDTDTQYFGPGTRLTVL.